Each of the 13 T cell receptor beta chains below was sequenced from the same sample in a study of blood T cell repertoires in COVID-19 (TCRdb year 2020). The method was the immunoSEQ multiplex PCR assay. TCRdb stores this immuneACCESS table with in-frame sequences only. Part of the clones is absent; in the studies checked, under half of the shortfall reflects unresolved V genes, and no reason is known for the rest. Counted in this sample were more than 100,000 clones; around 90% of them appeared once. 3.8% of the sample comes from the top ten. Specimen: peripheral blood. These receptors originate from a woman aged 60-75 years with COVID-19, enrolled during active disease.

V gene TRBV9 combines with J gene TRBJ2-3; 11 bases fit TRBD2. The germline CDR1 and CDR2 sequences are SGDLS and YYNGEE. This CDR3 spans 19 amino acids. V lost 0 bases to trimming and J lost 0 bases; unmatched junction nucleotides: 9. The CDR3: CASSVVPLAGGTSTDTQYF. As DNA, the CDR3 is TGTGCCAGCAGCGTAGTACCCCTAGCGGGGGGCACTAGCACAGATACGCAGTATTTT.

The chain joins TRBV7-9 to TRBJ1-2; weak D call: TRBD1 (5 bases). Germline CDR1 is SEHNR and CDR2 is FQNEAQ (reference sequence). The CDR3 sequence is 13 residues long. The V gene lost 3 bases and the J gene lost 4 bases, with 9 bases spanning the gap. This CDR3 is CASSFPRGYGYTF. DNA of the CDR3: TGTGCCAGCAGCTTCCCAAGGGGCTATGGCTACACCTTC.

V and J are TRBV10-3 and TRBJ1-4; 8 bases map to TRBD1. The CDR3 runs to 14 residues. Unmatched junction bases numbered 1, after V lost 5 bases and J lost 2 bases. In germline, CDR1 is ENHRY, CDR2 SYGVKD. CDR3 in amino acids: CAISRTGTNEKLFF. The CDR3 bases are TGTGCCATCAGTCGGACAGGGACTAATGAAAAACTGTTTTTT.

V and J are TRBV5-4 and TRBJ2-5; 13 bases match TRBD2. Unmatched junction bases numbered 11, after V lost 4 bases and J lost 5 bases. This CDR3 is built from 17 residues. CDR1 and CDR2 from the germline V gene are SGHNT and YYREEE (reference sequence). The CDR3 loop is CASSGGLAGDSMETQYF. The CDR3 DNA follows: TGTGCCAGCAGCGGTGGACTAGCGGGGGACTCCATGGAGACCCAGTACTTC.

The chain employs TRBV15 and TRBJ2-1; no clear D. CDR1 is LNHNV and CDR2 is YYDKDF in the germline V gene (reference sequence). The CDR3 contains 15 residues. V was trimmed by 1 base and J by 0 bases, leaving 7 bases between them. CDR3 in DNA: TGTGCCACCAGCAGAGGAGGTAGCTCCTACAATGAGCAGTTCTTC. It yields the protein CATSRGGSSYNEQFF. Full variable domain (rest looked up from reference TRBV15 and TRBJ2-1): DAMVIQNPRYQVTQFGKPVTLSCSQTLNHNVMYWYQQKSSQAPKLLFHYYDKDFNNEADTPDNFQSRRPNTSFCFLDIRSPGLGDTAMYLCATSRGGSSYNEQFFGPGTRLTVL.

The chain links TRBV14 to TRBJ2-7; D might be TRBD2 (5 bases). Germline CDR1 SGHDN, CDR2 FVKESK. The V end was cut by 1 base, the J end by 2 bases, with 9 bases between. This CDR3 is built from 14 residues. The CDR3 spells CASSQGGNPYEQYF. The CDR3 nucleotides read TGTGCCAGCAGCCAAGGAGGGAATCCCTACGAGCAGTACTTC.

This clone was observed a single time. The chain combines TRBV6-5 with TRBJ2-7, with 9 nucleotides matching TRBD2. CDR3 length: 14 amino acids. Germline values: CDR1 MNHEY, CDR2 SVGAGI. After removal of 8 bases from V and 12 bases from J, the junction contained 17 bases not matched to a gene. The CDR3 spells CASASSTSGLRRYF. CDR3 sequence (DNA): TGTGCCAGCGCAAGTTCGACTAGCGGCCTGAGGCGGTACTTC.

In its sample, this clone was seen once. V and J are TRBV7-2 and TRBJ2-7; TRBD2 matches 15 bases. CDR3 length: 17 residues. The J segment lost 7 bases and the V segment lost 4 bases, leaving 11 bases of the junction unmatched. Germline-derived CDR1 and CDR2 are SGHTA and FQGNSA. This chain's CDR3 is CASSWSLPGLAGGEQYF. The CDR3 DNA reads TGTGCCAGCAGCTGGAGCCTCCCGGGACTAGCGGGGGGTGAGCAGTACTTC. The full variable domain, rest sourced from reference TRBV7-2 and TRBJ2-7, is GAGVSQSPSNKVTEKGKDVELRCDPISGHTALYWYRQSLGQGLEFLIYFQGNSAPDKSGLPSDRFSAERTGGSVSTLTIQRTQQEDSAVYLCASSWSLPGLAGGEQYFGPGTRLTVT.

CDR3 coding DNA: TGTGCCAGTAGCTTTGACATTAACAATGAGCAGTTCTTC. It codes for CASSFDINNEQFF. The gene calls are TRBV19 and TRBJ2-1; D is undetermined. The CDR3 extends over 13 amino acids. V dropped 6 bases and J dropped 5 bases, with 11 bases sitting between them. Germline V lookup: CDR1 LNHDA, CDR2 SQIVND (reference sequence).

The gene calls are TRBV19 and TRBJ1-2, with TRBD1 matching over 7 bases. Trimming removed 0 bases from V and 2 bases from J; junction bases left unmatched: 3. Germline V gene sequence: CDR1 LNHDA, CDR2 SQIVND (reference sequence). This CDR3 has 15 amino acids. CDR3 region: CASSIDPTGNYGYTF. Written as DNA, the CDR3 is TGTGCCAGTAGTATAGACCCGACAGGGAACTATGGCTACACCTTC.

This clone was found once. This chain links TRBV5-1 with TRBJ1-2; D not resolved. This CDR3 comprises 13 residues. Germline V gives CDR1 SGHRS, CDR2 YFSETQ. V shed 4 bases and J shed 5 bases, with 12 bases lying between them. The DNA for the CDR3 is TGCGCCAGCAGCAGTACCGGGGTTTATGGCTACACCTTC. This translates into CASSSTGVYGYTF.

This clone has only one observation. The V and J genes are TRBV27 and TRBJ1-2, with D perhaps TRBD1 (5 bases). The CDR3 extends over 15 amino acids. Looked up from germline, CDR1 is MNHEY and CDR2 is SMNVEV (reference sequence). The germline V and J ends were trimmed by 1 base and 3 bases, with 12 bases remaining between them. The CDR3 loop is CASSLYAGRDYGYTF. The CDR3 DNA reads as TGTGCCAGCAGTTTATATGCAGGGAGGGACTATGGCTACACCTTC.

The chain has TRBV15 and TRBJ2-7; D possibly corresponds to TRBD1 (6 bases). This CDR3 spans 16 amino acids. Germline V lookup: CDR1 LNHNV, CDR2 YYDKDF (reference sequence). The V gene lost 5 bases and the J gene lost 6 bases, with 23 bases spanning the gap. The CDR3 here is CATSGFQGNILSEQYF. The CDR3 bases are TGTGCCACCAGCGGGTTTCAGGGGAATATTTTGTCCGAGCAGTACTTC.